This T cell receptor beta chain is drawn from a study of HIV-infected patients and healthy controls. Trimming stripped 3 bases from V and 0 bases from J, with 14 bases between. The length of the CDR3 is 16 residues. TCRdb independently ran MiXCR on the 5' RACE reads; one entry per CDR3 protein. The sample yields more than 60,000 distinct CDR3 sequences, approximately 21% seen once. This clonotype was recorded at least ten times. The chain recombines TRBV12-3 or TRBV12-4 with TRBJ1-1, with D possibly TRBD1 on 6 matching bases. This receptor was obtained from a human donor in good health. Sequencing was performed on CD4+ T cells from blood. The CDR3 spells CASSLGTDRMNTEAFF. As DNA, the CDR3 is TGTGCCAGCAGTTTGGGGACTGACAGGATGAACACTGAAGCTTTCTTT.